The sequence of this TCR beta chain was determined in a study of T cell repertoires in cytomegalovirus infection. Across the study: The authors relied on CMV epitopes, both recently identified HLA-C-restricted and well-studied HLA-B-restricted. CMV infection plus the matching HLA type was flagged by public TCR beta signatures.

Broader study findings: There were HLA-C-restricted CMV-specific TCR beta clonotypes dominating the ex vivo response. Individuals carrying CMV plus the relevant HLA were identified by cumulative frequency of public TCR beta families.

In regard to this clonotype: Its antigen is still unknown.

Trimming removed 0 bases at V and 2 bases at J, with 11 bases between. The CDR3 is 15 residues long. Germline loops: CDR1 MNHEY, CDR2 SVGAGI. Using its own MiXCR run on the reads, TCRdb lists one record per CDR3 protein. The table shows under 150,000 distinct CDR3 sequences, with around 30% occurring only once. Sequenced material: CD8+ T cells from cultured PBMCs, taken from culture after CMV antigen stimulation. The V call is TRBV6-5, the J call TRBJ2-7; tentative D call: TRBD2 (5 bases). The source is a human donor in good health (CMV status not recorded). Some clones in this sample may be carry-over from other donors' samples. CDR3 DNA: TGTGCCAGCAGTTACTCGTCGGACTCCACCTACGAGCAGTACTTC. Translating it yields CASSYSSDSTYEQYF.